This TCR beta chain derives from a study of T cells in Graves' hyperthyroidism and ophthalmopathy. Study findings and constraints: Blood also held most thyroid clonotypes expanded beyond 0.001.

As concerns this clonotype: Its target is not known.

Those with hyperthyroidism were 18 to 65 years old, newly diagnosed, and ill for under 2 months. Diagnostic decisions used clinical symptoms, serum thyroxine and TRAb, thyroid ultrasound and orbital computed tomography. Fresh peripheral blood, 7.5 to 10 ml of it, supplied the PBMCs. Amplification of TCR beta CDR3 regions was performed using RNA transcripts as template. An initial round of RT-PCR targeting the TCR CDR3 relied on the HTBI primer set. From the multiplex PCR reads, TCRdb called clonotypes with MiXCR, one entry per CDR3 protein. The table lists hundreds of thousands of distinct CDR3 sequences, 18% of them singletons. Sequenced input: blood. The TCR comes from a woman between 45 and 60 years old with Graves' hyperthyroidism that later progressed to Graves' ophthalmopathy.

The CDR3: CASSFLDSYEQYF. The CDR3 coding sequence is TGTGCCAGCAGCTTTTTGGATTCCTACGAGCAGTACTTC. The chain couples TRBV5-6 to TRBJ2-7; D unresolved. Germline V CDR1 and CDR2: SGHDT, YYEEEE. Trimming took 2 bases from V and 1 from J, leaving 7 bases between them. The CDR3 is 13 amino acids. The full variable domain, its missing parts supplied by reference TRBV5-6 and TRBJ2-7, is DAGVTQSPTHLIKTRGQQVTLRCSPKSGHDTVSWYQQALGQGPQFIFQYYEEEERQRGNFPDRFSGHQFPNYSSELNVNALLLGDSALYLCASSFLDSYEQYFGPGTRLTVT.